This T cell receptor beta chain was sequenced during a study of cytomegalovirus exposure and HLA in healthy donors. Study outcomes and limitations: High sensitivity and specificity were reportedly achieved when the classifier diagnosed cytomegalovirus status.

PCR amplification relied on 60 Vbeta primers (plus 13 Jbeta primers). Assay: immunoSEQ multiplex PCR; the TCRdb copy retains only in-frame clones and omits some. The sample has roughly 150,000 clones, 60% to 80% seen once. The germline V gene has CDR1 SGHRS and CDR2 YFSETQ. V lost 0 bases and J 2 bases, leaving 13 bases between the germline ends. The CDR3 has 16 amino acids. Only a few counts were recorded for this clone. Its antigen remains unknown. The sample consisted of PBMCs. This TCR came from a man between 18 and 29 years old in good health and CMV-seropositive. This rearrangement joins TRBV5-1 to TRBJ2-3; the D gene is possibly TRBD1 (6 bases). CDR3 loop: CASSLVQGFPTDTQYF. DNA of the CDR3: TGCGCCAGCAGCTTGGTACAGGGCTTCCCCACAGATACGCAGTATTTT. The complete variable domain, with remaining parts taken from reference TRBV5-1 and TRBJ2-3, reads KAGVTQTPRYLIKTRGQQVTLSCSPISGHRSVSWYQQTPGQGLQFLFEYFSETQRNKGNFPGRFSGRQFSNSRSEMNVSTLELGDSALYLCASSLVQGFPTDTQYFGPGTRLTVL.